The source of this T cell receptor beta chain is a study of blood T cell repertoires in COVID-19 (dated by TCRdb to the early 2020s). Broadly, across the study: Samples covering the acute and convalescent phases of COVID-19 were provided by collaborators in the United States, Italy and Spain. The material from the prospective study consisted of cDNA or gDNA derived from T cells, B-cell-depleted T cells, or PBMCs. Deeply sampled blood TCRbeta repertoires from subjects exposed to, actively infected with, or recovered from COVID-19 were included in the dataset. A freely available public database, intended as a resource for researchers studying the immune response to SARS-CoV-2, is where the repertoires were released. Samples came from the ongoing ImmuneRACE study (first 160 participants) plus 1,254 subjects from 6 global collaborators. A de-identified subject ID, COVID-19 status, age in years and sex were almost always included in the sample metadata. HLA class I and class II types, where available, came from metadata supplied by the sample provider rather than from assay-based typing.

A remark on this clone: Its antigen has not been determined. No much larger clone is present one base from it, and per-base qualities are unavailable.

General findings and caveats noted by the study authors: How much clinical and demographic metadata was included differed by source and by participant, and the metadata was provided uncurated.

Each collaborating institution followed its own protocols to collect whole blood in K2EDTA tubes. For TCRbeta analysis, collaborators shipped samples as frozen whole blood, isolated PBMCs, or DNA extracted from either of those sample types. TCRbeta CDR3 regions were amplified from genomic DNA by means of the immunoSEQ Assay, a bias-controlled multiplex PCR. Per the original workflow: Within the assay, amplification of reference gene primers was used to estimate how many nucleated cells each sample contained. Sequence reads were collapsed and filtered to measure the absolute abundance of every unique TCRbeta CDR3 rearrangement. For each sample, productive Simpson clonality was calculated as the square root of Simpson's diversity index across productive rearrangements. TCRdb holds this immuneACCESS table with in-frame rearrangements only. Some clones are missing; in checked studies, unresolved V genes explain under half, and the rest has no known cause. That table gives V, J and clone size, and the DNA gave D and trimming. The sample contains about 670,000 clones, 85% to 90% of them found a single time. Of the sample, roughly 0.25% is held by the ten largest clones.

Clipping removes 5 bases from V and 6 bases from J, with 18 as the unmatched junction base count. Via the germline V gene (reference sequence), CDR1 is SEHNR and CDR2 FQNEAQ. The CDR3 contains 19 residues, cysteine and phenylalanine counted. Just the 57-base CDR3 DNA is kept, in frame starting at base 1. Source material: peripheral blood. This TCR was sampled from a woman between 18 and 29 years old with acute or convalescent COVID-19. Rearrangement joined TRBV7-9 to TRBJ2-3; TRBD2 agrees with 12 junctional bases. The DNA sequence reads TGTGCCAGCAGCCCCAGCAGGCTAGCGGGGGGGCCGATAGGTGATACGCAGTATTTT. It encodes CASSPSRLAGGPIGDTQYF.